The T cell receptor (beta chain) described here comes from a study of T cell repertoires in aging, cancer and after chemotherapy. Study at large: Approximately 8 million TCR reads were in the whole dataset.

TCR beta rearrangements were amplified from peripheral blood genomic DNA. The J segment lost 7 bases and the V segment lost 1 base, leaving 2 bases of the junction unmatched. CDR1 and CDR2 from the germline V gene are KGHSH and LQKENI. This CDR3 is 15 amino acids long. TRB rearrangements spanning V, D and J were amplified using mixed TRB-A/B primers. TCRdb called the multiplex PCR reads again in MiXCR, with one record for every CDR3 protein. The table includes under 8,000 distinct CDR3 sequences, roughly 29% detected once. The V and J genes are TRBV18 and TRBJ1-6, with TRBD1 matching 9 bases. Sequencing was performed on blood. The TCR was taken from a human donor with a blood cancer. The donor label of this sample is uncertain. The CDR3 DNA reads as TGTGCCAGCTCACCACAGGACAGGGGAAATTCACCCCTCCACTTT. This sequence encodes CASSPQDRGNSPLHF.